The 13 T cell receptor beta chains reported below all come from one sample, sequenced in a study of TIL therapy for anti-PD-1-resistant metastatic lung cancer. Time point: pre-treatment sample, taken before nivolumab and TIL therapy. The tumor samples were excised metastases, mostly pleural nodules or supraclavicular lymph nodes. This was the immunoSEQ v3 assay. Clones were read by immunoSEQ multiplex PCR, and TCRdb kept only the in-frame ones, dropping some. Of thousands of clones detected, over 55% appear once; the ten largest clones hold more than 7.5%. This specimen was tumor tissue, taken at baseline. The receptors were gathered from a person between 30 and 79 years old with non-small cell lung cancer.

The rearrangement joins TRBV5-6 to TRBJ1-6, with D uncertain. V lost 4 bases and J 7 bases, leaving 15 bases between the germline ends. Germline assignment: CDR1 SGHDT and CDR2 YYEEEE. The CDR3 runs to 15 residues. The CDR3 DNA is TGTGCCAGCAGCAGGCTATGGGGAGGGAATTCACCCCTCCACTTT. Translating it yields CASSRLWGGNSPLHF.

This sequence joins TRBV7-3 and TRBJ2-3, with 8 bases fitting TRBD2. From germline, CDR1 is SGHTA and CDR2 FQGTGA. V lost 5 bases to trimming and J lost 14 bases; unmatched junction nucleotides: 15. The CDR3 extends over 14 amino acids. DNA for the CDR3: TGTGCCAGCAGCGGGGAGTTAGGGGGGACTAGTCTGTATTTT. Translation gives CASSGELGGTSLYF. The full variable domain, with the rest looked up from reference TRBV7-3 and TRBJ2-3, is GAGVSQTPSNKVTEKGKYVELRCDPISGHTALYWYRQSLGQGPEFLIYFQGTGAADDSGLPNDRFFAVRPEGSVSTLKIQRTERGDSAVYLCASSGELGGTSLYFGPGTRLTVL.

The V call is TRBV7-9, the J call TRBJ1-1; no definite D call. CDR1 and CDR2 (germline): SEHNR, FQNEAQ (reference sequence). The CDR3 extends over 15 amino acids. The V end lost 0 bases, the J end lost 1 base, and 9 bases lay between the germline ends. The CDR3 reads CASSLAKQTNTEAFF. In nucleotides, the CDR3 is TGTGCCAGCAGCTTAGCGAAACAGACGAACACTGAAGCTTTCTTT.

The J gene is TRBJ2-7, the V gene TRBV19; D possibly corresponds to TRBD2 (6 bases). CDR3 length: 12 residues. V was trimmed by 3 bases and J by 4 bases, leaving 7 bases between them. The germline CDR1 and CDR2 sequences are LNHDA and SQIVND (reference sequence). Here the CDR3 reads CASSMGGYEQYF. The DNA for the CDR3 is TGTGCCAGTAGTATGGGGGGTTACGAGCAGTACTTC.

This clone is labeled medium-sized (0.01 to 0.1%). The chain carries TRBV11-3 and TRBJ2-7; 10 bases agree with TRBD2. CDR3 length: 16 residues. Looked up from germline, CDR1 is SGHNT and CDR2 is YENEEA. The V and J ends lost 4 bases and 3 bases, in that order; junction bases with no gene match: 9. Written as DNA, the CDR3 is TGTGCCAGCAGCTCCCCTCTAGCGGGAGATCTCTACGAGCAGTACTTC. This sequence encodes CASSSPLAGDLYEQYF.

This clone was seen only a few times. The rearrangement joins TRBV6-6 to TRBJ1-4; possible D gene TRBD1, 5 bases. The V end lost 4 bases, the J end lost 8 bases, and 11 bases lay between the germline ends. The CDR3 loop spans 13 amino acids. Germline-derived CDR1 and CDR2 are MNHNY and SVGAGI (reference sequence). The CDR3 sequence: CASSFTTGEKLFF. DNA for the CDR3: TGTGCCAGCAGTTTTACTACAGGAGAAAAACTGTTTTTT.

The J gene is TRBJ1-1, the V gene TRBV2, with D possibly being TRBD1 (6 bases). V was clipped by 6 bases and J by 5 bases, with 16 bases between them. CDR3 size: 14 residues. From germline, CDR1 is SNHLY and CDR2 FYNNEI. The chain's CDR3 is CASRIRGRETEAFF. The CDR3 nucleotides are TGTGCCAGCAGGATCAGGGGAAGAGAAACTGAAGCTTTCTTT.

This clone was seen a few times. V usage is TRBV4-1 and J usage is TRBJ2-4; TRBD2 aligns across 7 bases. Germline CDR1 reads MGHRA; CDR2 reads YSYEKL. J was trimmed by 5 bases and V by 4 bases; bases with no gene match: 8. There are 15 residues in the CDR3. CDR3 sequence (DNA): TGCGCCAGCAGCCGGACTAGTCAGGGCCAAAACATTCAGTACTTC. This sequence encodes CASSRTSQGQNIQYF.

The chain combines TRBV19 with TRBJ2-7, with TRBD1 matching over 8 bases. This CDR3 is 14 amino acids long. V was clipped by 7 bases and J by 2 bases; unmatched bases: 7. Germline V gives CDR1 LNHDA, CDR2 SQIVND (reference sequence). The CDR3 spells CASNNGQGPYEQYF. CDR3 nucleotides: TGTGCCAGTAACAACGGACAGGGCCCCTACGAGCAGTACTTC.

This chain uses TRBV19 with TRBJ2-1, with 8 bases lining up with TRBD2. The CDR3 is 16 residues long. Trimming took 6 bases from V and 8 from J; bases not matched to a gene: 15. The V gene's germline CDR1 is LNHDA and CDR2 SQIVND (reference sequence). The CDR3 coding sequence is TGTGCCAGTAGCGGGCTTTGGGGACTAGGGAGGGATGAGCAGTTCTTC. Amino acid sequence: CASSGLWGLGRDEQFF.

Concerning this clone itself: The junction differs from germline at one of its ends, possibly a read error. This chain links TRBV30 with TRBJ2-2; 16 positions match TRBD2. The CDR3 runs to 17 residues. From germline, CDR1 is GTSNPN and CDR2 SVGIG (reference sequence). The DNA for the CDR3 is TGTGCCTGGAAGGGGACTAGCGGGAGGGCCTGTGGACGGGGAGCTGTTTTT. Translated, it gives CAWKGTSGRACGRGAVF.

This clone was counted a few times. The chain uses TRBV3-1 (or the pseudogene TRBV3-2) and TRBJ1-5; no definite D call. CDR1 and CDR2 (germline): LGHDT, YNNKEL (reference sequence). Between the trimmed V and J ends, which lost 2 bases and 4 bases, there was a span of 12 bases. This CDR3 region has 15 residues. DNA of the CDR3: TGTGCCAGCAGCCAACGAGGACGGGGAAATCAGCCCCAGCATTTT. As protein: CASSQRGRGNQPQHF.

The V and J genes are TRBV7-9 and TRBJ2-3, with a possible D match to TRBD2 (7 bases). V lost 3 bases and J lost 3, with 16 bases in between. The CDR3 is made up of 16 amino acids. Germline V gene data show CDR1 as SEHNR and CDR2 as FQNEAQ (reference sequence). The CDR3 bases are TGTGCCAGCAGCTTCCCGAGGGGGGGTGGGACAGATACGCAGTATTTT. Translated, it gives CASSFPRGGGTDTQYF. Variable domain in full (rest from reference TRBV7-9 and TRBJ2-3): DTGVSQNPRHKITKRGQNVTFRCDPISEHNRLYWYRQTLGQGPEFLTYFQNEAQLEKSRLLSDRFSAERPKGSFSTLEIQRTEQGDSAMYLCASSFPRGGGTDTQYFGPGTRLTVL.